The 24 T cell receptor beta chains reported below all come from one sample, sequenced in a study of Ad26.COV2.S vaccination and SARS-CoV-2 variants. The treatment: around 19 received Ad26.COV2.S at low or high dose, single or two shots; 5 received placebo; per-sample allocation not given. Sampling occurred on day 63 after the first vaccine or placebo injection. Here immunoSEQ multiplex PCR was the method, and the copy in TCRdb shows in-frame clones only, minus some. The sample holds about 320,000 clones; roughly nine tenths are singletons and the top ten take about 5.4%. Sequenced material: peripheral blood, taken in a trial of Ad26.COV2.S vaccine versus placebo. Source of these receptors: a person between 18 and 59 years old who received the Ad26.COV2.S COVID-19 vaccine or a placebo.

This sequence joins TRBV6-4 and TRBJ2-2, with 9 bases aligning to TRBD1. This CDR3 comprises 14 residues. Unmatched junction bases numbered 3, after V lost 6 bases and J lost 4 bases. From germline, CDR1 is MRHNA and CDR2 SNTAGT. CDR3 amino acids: CASSGTGSTGELFF. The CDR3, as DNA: TGTGCCAGCAGCGGGACAGGGTCCACCGGGGAGCTGTTTTTT.

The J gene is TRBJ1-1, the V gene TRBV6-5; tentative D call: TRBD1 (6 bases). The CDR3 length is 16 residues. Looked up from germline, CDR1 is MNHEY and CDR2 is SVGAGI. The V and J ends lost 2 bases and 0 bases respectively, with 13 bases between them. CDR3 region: CASSYTGLAMNTEAFF. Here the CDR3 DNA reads TGTGCCAGCAGTTACACAGGGTTGGCCATGAACACTGAAGCTTTCTTT.

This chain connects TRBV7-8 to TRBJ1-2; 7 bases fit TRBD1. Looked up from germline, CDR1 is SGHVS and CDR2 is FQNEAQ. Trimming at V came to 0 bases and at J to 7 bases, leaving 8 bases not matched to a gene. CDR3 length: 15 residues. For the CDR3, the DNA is TGTGCCAGCAGCTTAGCCGACGACAGGGCTAGTGGCTACACCTTC. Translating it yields CASSLADDRASGYTF.

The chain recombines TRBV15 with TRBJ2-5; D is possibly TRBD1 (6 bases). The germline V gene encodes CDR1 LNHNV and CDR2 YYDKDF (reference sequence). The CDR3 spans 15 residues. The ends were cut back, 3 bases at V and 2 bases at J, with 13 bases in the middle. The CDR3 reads CATSSPGTHQETQYF. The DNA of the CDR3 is TGTGCCACCAGCAGCCCTGGGACACATCAAGAGACCCAGTACTTC.

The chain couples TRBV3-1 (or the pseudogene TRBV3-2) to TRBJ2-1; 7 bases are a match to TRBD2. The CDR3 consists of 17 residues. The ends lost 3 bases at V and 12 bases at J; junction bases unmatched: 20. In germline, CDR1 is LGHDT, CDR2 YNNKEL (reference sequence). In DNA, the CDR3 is TGTGCCAGCAGCCACAGTAGGGCTAGCGGCGGCGGGGTAGGGCAGTTCTTC. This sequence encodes CASSHSRASGGGVGQFF.

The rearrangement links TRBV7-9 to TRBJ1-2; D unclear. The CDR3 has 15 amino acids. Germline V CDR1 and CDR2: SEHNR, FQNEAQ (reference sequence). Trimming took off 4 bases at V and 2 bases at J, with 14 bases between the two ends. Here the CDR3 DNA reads TGTGCCAGCAGCTCGTCTATCCGGGAAAACTATGGCTACACCTTC. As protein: CASSSSIRENYGYTF.

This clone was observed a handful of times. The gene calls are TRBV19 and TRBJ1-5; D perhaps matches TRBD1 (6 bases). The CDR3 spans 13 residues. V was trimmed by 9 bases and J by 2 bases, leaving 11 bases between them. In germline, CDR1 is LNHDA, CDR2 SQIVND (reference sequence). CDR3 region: CASSGEGNQPQHF. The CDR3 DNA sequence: TGTGCCAGCTCAGGGGAGGGCAATCAGCCCCAGCATTTT.

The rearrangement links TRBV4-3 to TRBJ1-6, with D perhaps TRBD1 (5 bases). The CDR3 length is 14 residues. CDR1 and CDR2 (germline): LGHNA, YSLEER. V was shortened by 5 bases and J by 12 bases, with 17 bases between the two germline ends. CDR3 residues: CASSNRGEREPLHF. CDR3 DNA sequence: TGCGCCAGCAGCAATAGGGGCGAAAGGGAACCCCTCCACTTT.

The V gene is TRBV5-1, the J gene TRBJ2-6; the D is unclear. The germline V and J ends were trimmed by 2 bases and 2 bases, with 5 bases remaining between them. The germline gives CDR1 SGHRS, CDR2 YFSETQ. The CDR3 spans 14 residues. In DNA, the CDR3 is TGCGCCAGCAGCTTACCCCCTGGGGCCAACGTCCTGACTTTC. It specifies CASSLPPGANVLTF.

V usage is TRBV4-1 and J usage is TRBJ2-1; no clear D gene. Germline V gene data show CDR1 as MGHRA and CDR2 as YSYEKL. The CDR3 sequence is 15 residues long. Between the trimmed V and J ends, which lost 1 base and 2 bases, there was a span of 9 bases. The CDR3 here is CASSQGGATYNEQFF. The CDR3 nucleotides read TGCGCCAGCAGCCAAGGAGGCGCGACCTACAATGAGCAGTTCTTC.

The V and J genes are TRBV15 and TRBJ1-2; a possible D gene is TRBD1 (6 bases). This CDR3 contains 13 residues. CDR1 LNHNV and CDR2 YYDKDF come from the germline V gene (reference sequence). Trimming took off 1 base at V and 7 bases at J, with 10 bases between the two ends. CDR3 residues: CATSRGQVPGYTF. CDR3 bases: TGTGCCACCAGCAGAGGACAGGTTCCTGGCTACACCTTC.

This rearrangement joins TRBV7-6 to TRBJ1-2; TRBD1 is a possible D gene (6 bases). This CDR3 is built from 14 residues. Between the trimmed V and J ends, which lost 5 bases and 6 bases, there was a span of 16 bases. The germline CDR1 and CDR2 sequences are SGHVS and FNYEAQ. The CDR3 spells CASSEGVRQDGYTF. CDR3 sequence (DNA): TGTGCCAGCAGCGAGGGGGTTCGGCAGGATGGCTACACCTTC.

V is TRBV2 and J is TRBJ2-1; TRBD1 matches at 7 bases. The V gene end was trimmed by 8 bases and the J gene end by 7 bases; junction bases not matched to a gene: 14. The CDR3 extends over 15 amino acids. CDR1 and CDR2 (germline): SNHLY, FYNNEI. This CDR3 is CASFFPGQAFNEQFF. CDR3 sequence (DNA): TGTGCCAGCTTTTTCCCAGGACAGGCTTTTAATGAGCAGTTCTTC.

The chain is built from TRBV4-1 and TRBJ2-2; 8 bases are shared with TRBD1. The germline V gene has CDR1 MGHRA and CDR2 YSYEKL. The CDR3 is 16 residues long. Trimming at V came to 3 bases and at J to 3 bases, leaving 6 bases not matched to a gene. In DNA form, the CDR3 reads TGCGCCAGCAGCCAGCCGACAGGGGTCTACACCGGGGAGCTGTTTTTT. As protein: CASSQPTGVYTGELFF.

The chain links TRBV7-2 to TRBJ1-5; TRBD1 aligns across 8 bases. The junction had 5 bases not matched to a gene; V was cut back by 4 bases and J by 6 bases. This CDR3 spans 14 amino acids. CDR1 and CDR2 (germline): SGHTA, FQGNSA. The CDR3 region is CASSSRTGSQPQHF. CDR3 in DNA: TGTGCCAGCAGCTCCCGGACAGGGTCTCAGCCCCAGCATTTT. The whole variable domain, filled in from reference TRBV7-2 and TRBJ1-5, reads GAGVSQSPSNKVTEKGKDVELRCDPISGHTALYWYRQSLGQGLEFLIYFQGNSAPDKSGLPSDRFSAERTGGSVSTLTIQRTQQEDSAVYLCASSSRTGSQPQHFGDGTRLSIL.

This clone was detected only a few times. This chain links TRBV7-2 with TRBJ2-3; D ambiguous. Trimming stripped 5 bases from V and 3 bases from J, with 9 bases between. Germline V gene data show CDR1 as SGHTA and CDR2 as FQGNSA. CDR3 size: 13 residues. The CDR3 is CASSRMITDTQYF. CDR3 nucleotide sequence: TGTGCCAGCAGCCGAATGATTACAGATACGCAGTATTTT.

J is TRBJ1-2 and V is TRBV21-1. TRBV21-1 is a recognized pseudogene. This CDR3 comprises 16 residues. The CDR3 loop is CASSKERGPGNYGYTF. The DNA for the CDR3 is TGTGCCAGCAGCAAAGAGAGGGGCCCCGGGAACTATGGCTACACCTTC.

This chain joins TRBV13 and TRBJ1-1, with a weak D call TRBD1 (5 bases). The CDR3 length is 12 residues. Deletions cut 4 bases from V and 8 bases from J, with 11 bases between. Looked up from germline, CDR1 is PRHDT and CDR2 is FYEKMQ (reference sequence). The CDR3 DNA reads TGTGCCAGCAGCTCCTCCGGGGCCGAAGCTTTCTTT. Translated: CASSSSGAEAFF.

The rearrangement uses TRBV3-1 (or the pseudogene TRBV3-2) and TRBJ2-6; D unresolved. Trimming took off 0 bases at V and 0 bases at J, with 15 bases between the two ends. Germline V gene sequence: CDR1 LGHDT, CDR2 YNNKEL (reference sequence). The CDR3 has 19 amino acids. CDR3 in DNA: TGTGCCAGCAGCCAAGATTGGGCAGTCGCGATCTCTGGGGCCAACGTCCTGACTTTC. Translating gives CASSQDWAVAISGANVLTF.

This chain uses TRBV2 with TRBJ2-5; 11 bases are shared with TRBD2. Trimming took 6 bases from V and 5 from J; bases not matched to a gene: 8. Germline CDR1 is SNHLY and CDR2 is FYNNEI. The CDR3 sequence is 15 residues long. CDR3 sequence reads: CASRGLAGGRETQYF. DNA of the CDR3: TGTGCCAGCAGAGGGCTAGCGGGGGGTAGGGAGACCCAGTACTTC.

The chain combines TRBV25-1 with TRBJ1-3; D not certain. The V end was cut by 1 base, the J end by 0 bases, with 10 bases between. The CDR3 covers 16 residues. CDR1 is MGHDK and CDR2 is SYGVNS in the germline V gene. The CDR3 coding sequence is TGTGCCAGCAGTGAATTGGGCGGAGACTCTGGAAACACCATATATTTT. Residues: CASSELGGDSGNTIYF.

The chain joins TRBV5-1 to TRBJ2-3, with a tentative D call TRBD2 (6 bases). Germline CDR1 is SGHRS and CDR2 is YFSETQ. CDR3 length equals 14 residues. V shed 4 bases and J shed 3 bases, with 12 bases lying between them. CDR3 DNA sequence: TGCGCCAGCAGCGCGGGACCCAATACAGATACGCAGTATTTT. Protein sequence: CASSAGPNTDTQYF.

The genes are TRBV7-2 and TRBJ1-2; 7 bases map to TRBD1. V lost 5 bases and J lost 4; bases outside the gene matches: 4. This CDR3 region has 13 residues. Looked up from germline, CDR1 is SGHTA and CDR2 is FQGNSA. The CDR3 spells CASSLTGIYGYTF. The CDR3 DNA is TGTGCCAGCAGCCTGACAGGGATCTATGGCTACACCTTC. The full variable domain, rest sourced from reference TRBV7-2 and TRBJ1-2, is GAGVSQSPSNKVTEKGKDVELRCDPISGHTALYWYRQSLGQGLEFLIYFQGNSAPDKSGLPSDRFSAERTGGSVSTLTIQRTQQEDSAVYLCASSLTGIYGYTFGSGTRLTVV.

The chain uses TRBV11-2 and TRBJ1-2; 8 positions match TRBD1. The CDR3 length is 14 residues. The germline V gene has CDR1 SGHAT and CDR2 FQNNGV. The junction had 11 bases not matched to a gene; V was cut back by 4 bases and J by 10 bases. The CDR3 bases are TGTGCCAGCAGCTACCTCACAGGGGGTCCGGACTACACCTTC. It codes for CASSYLTGGPDYTF.